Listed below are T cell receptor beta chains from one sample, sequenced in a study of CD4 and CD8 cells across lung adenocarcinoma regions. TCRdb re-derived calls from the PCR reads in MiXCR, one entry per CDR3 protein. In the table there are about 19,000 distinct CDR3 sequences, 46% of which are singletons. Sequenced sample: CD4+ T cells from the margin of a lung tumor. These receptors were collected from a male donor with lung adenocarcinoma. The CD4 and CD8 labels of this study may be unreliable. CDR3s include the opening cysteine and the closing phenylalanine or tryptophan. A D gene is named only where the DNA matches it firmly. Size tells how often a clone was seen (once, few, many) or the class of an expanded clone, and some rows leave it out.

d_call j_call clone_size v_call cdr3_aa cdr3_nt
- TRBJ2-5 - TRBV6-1 CASRDESGGGETQYF TGTGCCAGCAGGGACGAGTCGGGGGGCGGAGAGACCCAGTACTTC
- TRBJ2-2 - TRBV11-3 CASKPGTTGTGELFF TGTGCCAGCAAGCCCGGGACCACGGGTACCGGGGAGCTGTTTTTT
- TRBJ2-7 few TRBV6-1 CASSRDGSYEQYF TGTGCCAGCAGCAGGGACGGATCCTACGAGCAGTACTTC
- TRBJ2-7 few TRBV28 CASSSVGNEQYF TGTGCCAGCAGTTCGGTCGGGAACGAGCAGTACTTC
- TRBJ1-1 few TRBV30 CAWSDPAMGQANTEAFF TGTGCCTGGAGTGATCCGGCGATGGGGCAGGCGAACACTGAAGCTTTCTTT
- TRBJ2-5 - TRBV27 CGARFGGGAKKTQYF TGTGGCGCGAGGTTCGGGGGCGGGGCCAAAAAGACCCAGTACTTC
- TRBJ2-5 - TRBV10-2 CASRRTGEGETQYF TGCGCCAGCAGAAGGACGGGAGAAGGAGAGACCCAGTACTTC
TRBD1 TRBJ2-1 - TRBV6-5 CASSSRQGGSGQFF TGTGCCAGCAGTAGTCGACAGGGGGGAAGCGGGCAGTTCTTC
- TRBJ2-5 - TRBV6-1 CAGRRGRDQETQYF TGTGCGGGCAGACGGGGCCGGGACCAAGAGACCCAGTACTTC
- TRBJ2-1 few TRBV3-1 CASSLDTFYNEQFF TGTGCCAGCAGCCTTGACACCTTCTACAATGAGCAGTTCTTC
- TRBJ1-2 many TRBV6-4 CASSPTQGQGYTF TGTGCCAGCAGTCCTACGCAGGGCCAGGGCTACACCTTC
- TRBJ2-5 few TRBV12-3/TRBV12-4 CASSLGLFAQYF TGTGCCAGCAGTTTAGGGCTTTTCGCCCAGTACTTC
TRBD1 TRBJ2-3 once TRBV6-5 CASSLRTGGKGTDTQYF TGTGCCAGCAGTCTACGGACAGGGGGCAAGGGCACAGATACGCAGTATTTT
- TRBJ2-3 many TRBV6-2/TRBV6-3 CASRLNSEWEETDTQYF TGTGCCAGCAGGCTAAACTCCGAATGGGAGGAAACAGATACGCAGTATTTT
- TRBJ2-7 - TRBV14 CASSSGSYYEQYF TGTGCCAGCAGCTCGGGGAGCTACTACGAGCAGTACTTC
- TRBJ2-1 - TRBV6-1 CASIRGGAYNEQFF TGTGCCAGCATACGAGGGGGGGCCTACAATGAGCAGTTCTTC
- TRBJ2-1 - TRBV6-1 CASTPSRGEQFF TGTGCCAGCACCCCTTCGAGGGGTGAGCAGTTCTTC
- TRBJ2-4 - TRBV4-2 CASRQEGPSAKNTQYF TGTGCCAGCCGCCAAGAGGGGCCGTCCGCCAAAAACACGCAGTATTTC
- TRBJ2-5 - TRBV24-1 CATSGHGGETQYF TGTGCCACCTCAGGCCATGGGGGAGAGACCCAGTACTTC
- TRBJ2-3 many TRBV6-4 CASSDSHQDASTDTQYF TGTGCCAGCAGTGACTCCCATCAGGACGCCAGCACAGATACGCAGTATTTT
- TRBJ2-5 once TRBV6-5 CASSLHGQTQETQYF TGTGCCAGCAGTCTACATGGACAGACCCAAGAGACCCAGTACTTC
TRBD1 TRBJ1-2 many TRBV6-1 CASSVGEGGAYGYTF TGTGCCAGCAGTGTTGGGGAAGGGGGCGCGTATGGCTACACCTTC
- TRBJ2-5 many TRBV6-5 CASSHGGGRETQYF TGTGCCAGCAGTCATGGGGGAGGACGAGAGACCCAGTACTTC
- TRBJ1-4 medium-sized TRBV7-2 CASSLDREKLFF TGTGCCAGCAGCTTGGACCGTGAAAAACTGTTTTTT
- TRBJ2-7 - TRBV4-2 CASSQSDYEQYF TGTGCCAGCAGCCAATCGGACTACGAGCAGTACTTC
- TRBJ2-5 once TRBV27 CASSPGRRGRGPDTQYF TGTGCCAGCAGTCCTGGCCGACGAGGCCGTGGGCCAGATACCCAGTACTTT
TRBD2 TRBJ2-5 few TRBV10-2 CASSRGAGGVETQYF TGCGCCAGCAGCCGAGGTGCGGGAGGAGTAGAGACCCAGTACTTC
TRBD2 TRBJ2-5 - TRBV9 CASSGGLAGEETQYF TGTGCCAGCAGCGGAGGACTAGCGGGAGAAGAGACCCAGTACTTC
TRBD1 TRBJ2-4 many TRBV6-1 CASSEAGTGLFGKNIQYF TGTGCCAGCAGTGAAGCAGGGACAGGGCTTTTTGGCAAAAACATTCAGTACTTC
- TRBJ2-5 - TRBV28 CASRISDQETQYF TGTGCCAGCAGAATTAGCGACCAAGAGACCCAGTACTTC
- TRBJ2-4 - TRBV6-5 CASSCRGPGLRGKNTQYF TGTGCCAGCAGTTGCCGCGGCCCGGGGCTTAGAGGCAAAAATACGCAGTACTTT
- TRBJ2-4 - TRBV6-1 CARGVYGKNIQYF TGTGCCAGGGGGGTGTACGGGAAAAACATTCAGTACTTC
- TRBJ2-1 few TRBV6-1 CASSARVTYNEQFF TGTGCCAGCAGTGCTAGGGTAACCTACAATGAGCAGTTCTTC
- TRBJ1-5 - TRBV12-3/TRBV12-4 CASSSGAFKVGSNQPQHF TGTGCCAGCAGTTCAGGGGCGTTTAAAGTGGGTAGCAATCAGCCCCAGCATTTT
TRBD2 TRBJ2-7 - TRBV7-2 CASSLGRETAEQYF TGTGCCAGCAGCTTAGGGCGGGAGACGGCCGAGCAGTACTTC
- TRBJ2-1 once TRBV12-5 CASAWGAGPLNEQFF TGTGCTAGTGCCTGGGGTGCGGGACCTCTGAATGAGCAGTTCTTC
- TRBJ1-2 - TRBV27 CASRTVGGADYGYTF TGTGCCAGCAGGACTGTCGGGGGGGCCGACTATGGCTACACCTTC
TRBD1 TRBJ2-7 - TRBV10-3 CAISEFGQGTTYEQYF TGTGCCATCAGTGAGTTTGGACAGGGGACAACCTACGAGCAGTACTTC
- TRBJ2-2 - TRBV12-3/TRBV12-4 CASSHVGRNTGELFF TGTGCCAGCAGTCACGTAGGCAGGAACACCGGGGAGCTGTTTTTT
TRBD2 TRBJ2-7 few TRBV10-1 CASSESPGGGDEQYF TGCGCCAGCAGTGAGTCCCCGGGAGGGGGGGATGAGCAGTACTTC
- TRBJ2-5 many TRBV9 CASSVGATGTPKETQYF TGTGCCAGCAGCGTAGGGGCCACCGGGACACCGAAAGAGACCCAGTACTTC
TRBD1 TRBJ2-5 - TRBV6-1 CASSTGQGRETQYF TGTGCCAGCAGTACAGGACAGGGGCGGGAGACCCAGTACTTC
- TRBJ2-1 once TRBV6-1 CASGSGPHNEQFF TGTGCCAGCGGATCAGGGCCACACAATGAGCAGTTCTTC